Presented here are 11 T cell receptor beta chains from one specimen sequenced in a study of blood T cell repertoires in COVID-19 (dated by TCRdb to 2018 to 2021). Library generation was performed with the immunoSEQ multiplex PCR assay. Here the immuneACCESS table is served through TCRdb, limited to in-frame sequences with V and J called. Missing clones are a known gap in these copies; in checked studies unresolved V genes cover under half, and the rest lacks a known reason. The sample includes 250,000 to 300,000 clones, with 86% observed a single time. Together, the top ten hold approximately 4% of the sample. Specimen: peripheral blood. Receptor source: a young man with active or convalescent COVID-19.

This clone was recorded once. V gene TRBV4-2 combines with J gene TRBJ1-5, with D unresolved. The CDR3 sequence is 15 residues long. Trimming left V 0 bases short and J 4 bases short, with 10 bases between. Germline V gene lookup returns CDR1 LGHNA and CDR2 YNFKEQ. The CDR3 is CASSQDRFDNQPQHF. DNA of the CDR3: TGTGCCAGCAGCCAAGACAGATTCGATAATCAGCCCCAGCATTTT.

The chain joins TRBV5-1 to TRBJ2-2, with D possibly matching TRBD1 (5 bases). V lost 2 bases and J 3 bases, leaving 11 bases between the germline ends. Germline V gene sequence: CDR1 SGHRS, CDR2 YFSETQ. The CDR3 sequence is 15 residues long. This CDR3 reads CASSFGHSDTGELFF. As DNA, the CDR3 is TGCGCCAGCAGCTTCGGACATTCGGACACCGGGGAGCTGTTTTTT. Full variable domain (rest looked up from reference TRBV5-1 and TRBJ2-2): KAGVTQTPRYLIKTRGQQVTLSCSPISGHRSVSWYQQTPGQGLQFLFEYFSETQRNKGNFPGRFSGRQFSNSRSEMNVSTLELGDSALYLCASSFGHSDTGELFFGEGSRLTVL.

The rearrangement uses TRBV19 and TRBJ1-1, with D maybe TRBD1 (5 bases). Trimming removed 7 bases at V and 0 bases at J, with 12 bases between. CDR1 is LNHDA, CDR2 SQIVND, per germline (reference sequence). The CDR3 is 14 residues long. CDR3 in DNA: TGTGCCAGTACCCATCCGACAGTGAACACTGAAGCTTTCTTT. Protein sequence: CASTHPTVNTEAFF.

This clone was counted a few times. The rearrangement links TRBV4-1 to TRBJ1-6, with a weak D call TRBD1 (5 bases). V was trimmed by 3 bases and J by 10 bases, leaving 13 bases between them. This CDR3 is built from 14 residues. Germline CDR1 reads MGHRA; CDR2 reads YSYEKL. The CDR3 loop reads CASSQGTGTSPLHF. DNA for the CDR3: TGCGCCAGCAGCCAGGGGACTGGGACCTCACCCCTCCACTTT.

V gene TRBV12-3 or TRBV12-4 combines with J gene TRBJ2-7; the match to TRBD1 covers 7 bases. Unmatched junction bases numbered 3, after V lost 3 bases and J lost 4 bases. The CDR3 has 13 amino acids. CDR3 region: CASSFGTVYEQYF. CDR3 DNA sequence: TGTGCCAGCAGTTTTGGGACAGTATACGAGCAGTACTTC.

This rearrangement joins TRBV10-3 to TRBJ1-2; D is ambiguous. Germline lookup yields CDR1 ENHRY and CDR2 SYGVKD. V was shortened by 3 bases and J by 2 bases, with 7 bases between the two germline ends. CDR3 size: 13 residues. CDR3 residues: CAISEEENYGYTF. CDR3 DNA: TGTGCCATCAGTGAAGAGGAAAACTATGGCTACACCTTC.

V and J are TRBV7-9 and TRBJ2-2; 8 nucleotides agree with TRBD1. V lost 5 bases to trimming and J lost 7 bases; unmatched junction nucleotides: 9. This CDR3 is built from 15 residues. Germline CDR1 and CDR2: SEHNR and FQNEAQ (reference sequence). CDR3 amino acids: CASSPLQGAGGELFF. The CDR3, as DNA: TGTGCCAGCAGCCCCCTTCAGGGGGCGGGCGGGGAGCTGTTTTTT.

Of note for this clone: At one boundary the junction diverges from the germline segment, which might be a read error. V gene TRBV6-2 or TRBV6-3 combines with J gene TRBJ2-7, with D unclear. CDR3 size: 15 residues. Germline V gene lookup returns CDR1 MNHEY and CDR2 SVGEGT. In DNA, the CDR3 is TGTGCCAGCAGTCACTCAGAGACGCGGTCCTACGAGCAGTACTTC. Amino acid sequence: CASSHSETRSYEQYF.

The J gene is TRBJ2-1, the V gene TRBV28; 12 bases map to TRBD2. CDR3 length equals 18 residues. V was pared by 7 bases and J by 0 bases, with 10 bases of the junction left unmatched. Germline CDR1 is MDHEN and CDR2 is SYDVKM. The CDR3 bases are TGTGCCAGCACCGATGGGCTAGCGGGGGGGATCTCCTACAATGAGCAGTTCTTC. Its translation: CASTDGLAGGISYNEQFF.

The chain employs TRBV3-1 (or the pseudogene TRBV3-2) and TRBJ1-4; TRBD1 matches 7 bases. CDR1 LGHDT and CDR2 YNNKEL come from the germline V gene (reference sequence). V was pared by 3 bases and J by 8 bases, with 6 bases of the junction left unmatched. The CDR3 contains 14 residues. The CDR3 bases are TGTGCCAGCAGCCAGAATAGGGGGCAGGAAAAACTGTTTTTT. This encodes CASSQNRGQEKLFF.

V gene TRBV7-2 combines with J gene TRBJ2-2; 8 bases line up with TRBD1. The germline gives CDR1 SGHTA, CDR2 FQGNSA. CDR3 length equals 16 residues. J was trimmed by 4 bases and V by 2 bases; bases with no gene match: 6. CDR3 region: CASSLRQGTSTGELFF. The CDR3 DNA is TGTGCCAGCAGCTTACGACAGGGGACCTCCACCGGGGAGCTGTTTTTT.